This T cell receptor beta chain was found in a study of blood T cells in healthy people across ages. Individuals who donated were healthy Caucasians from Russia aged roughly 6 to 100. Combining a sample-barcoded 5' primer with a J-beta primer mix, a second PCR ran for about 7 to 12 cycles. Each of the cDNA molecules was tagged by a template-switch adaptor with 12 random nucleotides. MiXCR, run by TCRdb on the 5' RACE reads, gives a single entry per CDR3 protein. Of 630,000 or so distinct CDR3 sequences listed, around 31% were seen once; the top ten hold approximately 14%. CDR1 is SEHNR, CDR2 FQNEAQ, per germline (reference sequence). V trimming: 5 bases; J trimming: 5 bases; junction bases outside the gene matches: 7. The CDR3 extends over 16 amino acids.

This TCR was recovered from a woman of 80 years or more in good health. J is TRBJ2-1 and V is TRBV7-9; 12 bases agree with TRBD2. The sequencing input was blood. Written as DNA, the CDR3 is TGTGCCAGCAGCCCACTGACTAGCGGGAGTGACAATGAGCAGTTCTTC. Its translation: CASSPLTSGSDNEQFF.